One and the same sample provided the 20 T cell receptor beta chains below, sequenced in a study of blood T cell repertoires in COVID-19. The table came from immunoSEQ multiplex PCR; TCRdb's copy has only in-frame clones and leaves some out. This table holds fewer than 350,000 clones, 90% found once. Sequenced: PBMCs or T cells enriched from blood (not recorded which). The receptors come from a young woman with acute COVID-19.

The gene calls are TRBV27 and TRBJ2-5; 9 positions match TRBD2. CDR1 and CDR2 (germline): MNHEY, SMNVEV (reference sequence). V lost 5 bases to trimming and J lost 1 base; unmatched junction nucleotides: 5. The CDR3 is 15 amino acids. CDR3 amino acids: CASSPGTSIQETQYF. The CDR3 nucleotides are TGTGCCAGCAGTCCGGGGACTAGCATCCAAGAGACCCAGTACTTC.

V usage is TRBV19 and J usage is TRBJ2-6, with 9 bases identical to TRBD1. This CDR3 has 17 residues. Germline CDR1 reads LNHDA; CDR2 reads SQIVND (reference sequence). V shed 2 bases and J 4 bases; nucleotides not matched to a gene: 6. The DNA for the CDR3 is TGTGCCAGTAGTATAATGGGGACAGGGTCCGGGGCCAACGTCCTGACTTTC. Its protein is CASSIMGTGSGANVLTF.

V usage is TRBV11-2 and J usage is TRBJ2-1; TRBD1 matches at 9 bases. Germline V gives CDR1 SGHAT, CDR2 FQNNGV. With 5 bases clipped from V and 7 bases from J, the junction kept 15 bases outside the gene matches. This CDR3 spans 17 amino acids. CDR3 in DNA: TGTGCCAGCAGCCCAGTAGGGACAGGGAGTCGACTTAATGAGCAGTTCTTC. It encodes CASSPVGTGSRLNEQFF.

The chain recombines TRBV29-1 with TRBJ2-1, with TRBD1 as a possible D gene (6 bases). The CDR3 covers 14 residues. Germline V CDR1 and CDR2: SQVTM, ANQGSEA. The V and J ends lost 8 bases and 4 bases respectively, with 18 bases between them. CDR3 region: CSFTTRDKYNEQFF. The CDR3 nucleotides are TGCAGCTTTACAACCCGGGACAAGTACAATGAGCAGTTCTTC.

This sequence joins TRBV28 and TRBJ2-7; D ambiguous. The germline V gene encodes CDR1 MDHEN and CDR2 SYDVKM. Trimming removed 6 bases at V and 0 bases at J, with 15 bases between. CDR3 size: 15 residues. CDR3 coding DNA: TGTGCCAGCAGCCAACGGCTTACAGTCTCCTACGAGCAGTACTTC. This gives the protein CASSQRLTVSYEQYF.

This clone was recorded many times. The gene calls are TRBV10-1 and TRBJ2-7, with TRBD1 as a possible D gene (5 bases). There are 14 residues in the CDR3. V was trimmed by 2 bases and J by 0 bases, leaving 8 bases between them. Germline V gene lookup returns CDR1 WNHNN and CDR2 SYGVQD (reference sequence). CDR3 sequence (DNA): TGCGCCAGCAGTGAGACAGGATTCTCCTACGAGCAGTACTTC. This encodes CASSETGFSYEQYF.

This clone occurred once. The chain has TRBV7-8 and TRBJ1-2, with a tentative D call TRBD1 (6 bases). V dropped 5 bases and J dropped 4 bases, with 11 bases sitting between them. The CDR3 runs 13 residues. From germline, CDR1 is SGHVS and CDR2 FQNEAQ. The CDR3 is CASSPGQFYGYTF. For the CDR3, the DNA is TGTGCCAGCAGCCCTGGACAGTTCTATGGCTACACCTTC.

The rearrangement joins TRBV3-1 (or the pseudogene TRBV3-2) to TRBJ2-2; 14 bases line up with TRBD2. The J segment lost 6 bases and the V segment lost 0 bases, leaving 6 bases of the junction unmatched. Germline V CDR1 and CDR2: LGHDT, YNNKEL (reference sequence). The CDR3 loop spans 18 amino acids. The CDR3 sequence: CASSQDFGTSGSSGELFF. In DNA form, the CDR3 reads TGTGCCAGCAGCCAAGATTTTGGGACTAGCGGGAGTTCCGGGGAGCTGTTTTTT.

The V call is TRBV18, the J call TRBJ1-3; D possibly corresponds to TRBD1 (6 bases). The CDR3 extends over 18 amino acids. The germline gives CDR1 KGHSH, CDR2 LQKENI. V was shortened by 3 bases and J by 0 bases, with 18 bases between the two germline ends. DNA for the CDR3: TGTGCCAGCTCACCGGGTCTCGGGGGGGCACGCTCTGGAAACACCATATATTTT. Its translation is CASSPGLGGARSGNTIYF.

This rearrangement joins TRBV3-1 (or the pseudogene TRBV3-2) to TRBJ1-5, with 8 positions matching TRBD1. Germline trimming cut 1 base from V and 9 bases from J; bases unmatched to any gene: 11. The CDR3 extends over 16 amino acids. CDR1 is LGHDT and CDR2 is YNNKEL in the germline V gene (reference sequence). CDR3 region: CASSQGHQGAGSPQHF. For the CDR3, the DNA is TGTGCCAGCAGCCAAGGGCACCAGGGGGCGGGATCGCCCCAGCATTTT.

As regards this clone: Other DNA sequences from this sample encode an identical CDR3 as well. This chain uses TRBV5-5 with TRBJ2-1; 9 bases are shared with TRBD2. The CDR3 loop spans 15 amino acids. V dropped 2 bases and J dropped 5; count of bases not matched to a gene: 5. Germline V CDR1 and CDR2: SGHKS, YYEKEE (reference sequence). CDR3 sequence (DNA): TGTGCCAGCAGCTTAGGTAGCGGGAGACACAATGAGCAGTTCTTC. This sequence encodes CASSLGSGRHNEQFF.

This clone has a handful of counts. J is TRBJ1-2 and V is TRBV29-1, with D tentatively TRBD1 (5 bases). V gave up 6 bases and J gave up 4 bases, with 18 bases separating them. Germline CDR1 and CDR2: SQVTM and ANQGSEA. The CDR3 runs to 14 residues. The CDR3 DNA follows: TGCAGCGTCCCCAGGGAGGCGCGAAGCTATGGCTACACCTTC. Translation: CSVPREARSYGYTF.

The gene calls are TRBV3-1 (or the pseudogene TRBV3-2) and TRBJ1-1; 11 nucleotides agree with TRBD1. Losses at the gene ends were 2 bases for V and 6 bases for J; bases not matched to a gene: 8. In germline, CDR1 is LGHDT, CDR2 YNNKEL (reference sequence). The CDR3 length is 16 residues. The CDR3 loop is CASSQLWTGGSPEAFF. The DNA of the CDR3 is TGTGCCAGCAGCCAACTATGGACAGGGGGCAGTCCTGAAGCTTTCTTT.

In this sample, this clone turned up once. The chain couples TRBV30 to TRBJ1-6, with no clear D. The CDR3 is 11 residues long. The germline gives CDR1 GTSNPN, CDR2 SVGIG (reference sequence). Deletions cut 5 bases from V and 7 bases from J, with 6 bases between. This CDR3 reads CAWERNSPLHF. CDR3 coding DNA: TGTGCCTGGGAGAGGAATTCACCCCTCCACTTT.

This chain uses TRBV3-1 (or the pseudogene TRBV3-2) with TRBJ2-1; 9 bases align to TRBD1. The V and J ends lost 3 bases and 7 bases, in that order; junction bases with no gene match: 10. The CDR3 length is 16 residues. CDR1 LGHDT and CDR2 YNNKEL come from the germline V gene (reference sequence). This CDR3 reads CASSHVGQGGGNEQFF. CDR3 sequence (DNA): TGTGCCAGCAGCCACGTGGGACAGGGAGGAGGGAATGAGCAGTTCTTC.

The CDR3 spells CASSPLSTGQVNTEAFF. CDR3 sequence (DNA): TGTGCCAGCTCACCACTCAGTACGGGACAGGTGAACACTGAAGCTTTCTTT. The genes are TRBV18 and TRBJ1-1, with TRBD1 identical over 8 bases. Germline values: CDR1 KGHSH, CDR2 LQKENI. The V segment lost 1 base and the J segment 0 bases; nucleotides outside the gene matches: 7. CDR3 size: 17 residues.

This clone is a singleton in its sample. The chain combines TRBV9 with TRBJ2-1; D gene ambiguous. The CDR3 has 13 residues. The germline V gene has CDR1 SGDLS and CDR2 YYNGEE. Between the trimmed V and J ends, which lost 0 bases and 3 bases, there was a span of 4 bases. In DNA form, the CDR3 reads TGTGCCAGCAGCGTAGTAGACTACAATGAGCAGTTCTTC. Amino acids: CASSVVDYNEQFF.

This chain connects TRBV19 to TRBJ1-3, with 8 bases matching TRBD1. This CDR3 has 16 residues. Losses at the gene ends were 6 bases for V and 0 bases for J; bases not matched to a gene: 7. From germline, CDR1 is LNHDA and CDR2 SQIVND (reference sequence). The CDR3 region has the DNA TGTGCCAGTAGCCATCGGACAGGGTCCTCTGGAAACACCATATATTTT. Translation gives CASSHRTGSSGNTIYF.

J is TRBJ2-3 and V is TRBV28; 12 bases line up with TRBD2. J was trimmed by 2 bases and V by 4 bases; bases with no gene match: 19. Germline CDR1 reads MDHEN; CDR2 reads SYDVKM. The CDR3 extends over 21 amino acids. The CDR3 region is CASSSPPTSGSGPTSTDTQYF. The DNA of the CDR3 is TGTGCCAGCAGTTCCCCCCCGACTAGCGGGAGCGGTCCTACTTCCACAGATACGCAGTATTTT. The whole variable domain, filled in from reference TRBV28 and TRBJ2-3, reads DVKVTQSSRYLVKRTGEKVFLECVQDMDHENMFWYRQDPGLGLRLIYFSYDVKMKEKGDIPEGYSVSREKKERFSLILESASTNQTSMYLCASSSPPTSGSGPTSTDTQYFGPGTRLTVL.

This chain connects TRBV5-1 to TRBJ1-2, with 7 bases fitting TRBD1. CDR3 length: 15 residues. J lost 2 bases, V lost 0 bases, and 4 bases had no gene match. Germline V CDR1 and CDR2: SGHRS, YFSETQ. CDR3 region: CASSLEPGGNYGYTF. DNA for the CDR3: TGCGCCAGCAGCTTGGAGCCAGGGGGGAACTATGGCTACACCTTC. The full variable domain, with the rest looked up from reference TRBV5-1 and TRBJ1-2, is KAGVTQTPRYLIKTRGQQVTLSCSPISGHRSVSWYQQTPGQGLQFLFEYFSETQRNKGNFPGRFSGRQFSNSRSEMNVSTLELGDSALYLCASSLEPGGNYGYTFGSGTRLTVV.